This T cell receptor (beta chain) derives from a study of immune characterization of retroperitoneal liposarcoma. Using its own MiXCR run on the PCR reads, TCRdb lists one record per CDR3 protein. The data hold 2,500 to 3,500 distinct CDR3 sequences, with 27% observed a single time. CDR1 is MNHNY and CDR2 is SVGAGI in the germline V gene (reference sequence). The CDR3 length is 17 residues. V dropped 0 bases and J dropped 7 bases, with 19 bases sitting between them. By sample share, this clonotype is medium-sized. The sequencing sample was made of tumor tissue. The rearrangement uses TRBV6-6 and TRBJ2-1, with D possibly TRBD1 on 5 matching bases. This sequence originates from a female donor with retroperitoneal liposarcoma. CDR3 DNA sequence: TGTGCCAGCAGTTACTCGATGGGTAGGGGCCTTGGAAATGAGCAGTTCTTC. It codes for CASSYSMGRGLGNEQFF.